The TCR beta chain described here comes from a study of T-cell reconstitution after alpha-beta-depleted transplantation in children. This CDR3 has 13 residues. The junction had 6 bases not matched to a gene; V was cut back by 11 bases and J by 3 bases. CDR1 and CDR2 (germline): ENHRY, SYGVKD. Notes on the study in general: Certain patients had high TCRbeta diversity at day 60, and it came from recipient T cells and thymic progenitors that survived. Once a year had passed after transplant, T-cell counts and diversity came mostly from newly produced T cells. Reported findings indicate that, about two months after transplant, alpha-beta T cells came from several hundred expanded clones, which were derived from non-depleted graft cells.

This clonotype was counted at least ten times. Antigen specificity is unknown. Construction of the TCRbeta library involved unique molecular identifiers. Each CDR3 protein is one row after TCRdb ran MiXCR on the PCR reads. The sample holds 670,000 or so distinct CDR3 sequences; around 13% are singletons and the top ten take 0.79%. This sequence was found in a girl aged 2-15 years with congenital amegakaryocytic thrombocytopenia, due to receive a stem cell transplant. The sequences come from PBMCs, collected before TCRalphabeta/CD19-depleted stem cell transplant. The chain links TRBV10-3 to TRBJ1-4; TRBD1 agrees at 7 bases. The DNA of the CDR3 is TGTGCCTCCACCGGGACAGCTAATGAAAAACTGTTTTTT. Amino acid sequence: CASTGTANEKLFF.